Each of the 27 T cell receptor beta chains below was sequenced from the same sample in a study of CD4 T cells in relation to SARS-CoV-2 and coronaviruses. TCRdb's table, derived via immunoSEQ multiplex PCR, lists solely in-frame clones and lacks some. Among some 20,000 clones listed, around three quarters were seen once. No cognate antigen is known for these TCRs. The unexposed donors gave CD4+ T cells in about 2010-2019, prior to COVID-19. Isolation of CD4+ T cells took place after about 10 days in culture. The specimen sequenced was CD4+ T cells from PBMCs, cultured in vitro. These receptors all come from a human donor in good health.

The rearrangement uses TRBV5-4 and TRBJ1-6; a weak D match, TRBD1 (6 bases). Germline CDR1 and CDR2: SGHNT and YYREEE (reference sequence). This CDR3 comprises 15 residues. Deletions cut 1 base from V and 6 bases from J, with 11 bases between. This chain's CDR3 is CASSLSGAGNSPLHF. The CDR3 nucleotides read TGTGCCAGCAGCTTGTCGGGGGCTGGTAATTCACCCCTCCACTTT. The full variable domain, its missing parts supplied by reference TRBV5-4 and TRBJ1-6, is ETGVTQSPTHLIKTRGQQVTLRCSSQSGHNTVSWYQQALGQGPQFIFQYYREEENGRGNFPPRFSGLQFPNYSSELNVNALELDDSALYLCASSLSGAGNSPLHFGNGTRLTVT.

The CDR3 DNA sequence: TGTGCCAGCAGCCGGACTACTTTTCGGTCAGATACGCAGTATTTT. Translated: CASSRTTFRSDTQYF. The chain carries TRBV11-3 and TRBJ2-3; a possible D gene is TRBD2 (6 bases). Trimming removed 5 bases at V and 4 bases at J, with 16 bases between. Per germline, CDR1 SGHNT and CDR2 YENEEA. The CDR3 has 15 amino acids.

The CDR3 nucleotides read TGCGCCAGCAGCCTCTCGATCTTAGCGGGTTCCGCCTACGAGCAGTACTTC. This codes for CASSLSILAGSAYEQYF. J is TRBJ2-7 and V is TRBV4-1; 7 bases line up with TRBD2. CDR3 length: 17 residues. J gave up 2 bases and V 4 bases, and 14 bases lay outside the gene matches. Germline-derived CDR1 and CDR2 are MGHRA and YSYEKL.

CDR3 residues: CASSQGGDRGQYF. CDR3 nucleotide sequence: TGTGCCAGCAGCCAGGGGGGCGACCGGGGGCAGTATTTT. The chain combines TRBV3-1 (or the pseudogene TRBV3-2) with TRBJ2-3, with D possibly being TRBD1 or TRBD2 (6 bases each). The CDR3 extends over 13 amino acids. From germline, CDR1 is LGHDT and CDR2 YNNKEL (reference sequence). V was pared by 3 bases and J by 11 bases, with 15 bases between.

This clone was detected only once. The rearrangement uses TRBV4-1 and TRBJ2-7; TRBD1 aligns across 8 bases. The CDR3 runs 14 residues. The V gene end was trimmed by 4 bases and the J gene end by 4 bases; junction bases not matched to a gene: 6. Per germline, CDR1 MGHRA and CDR2 YSYEKL. CDR3 loop: CASSRGQVPYEQYF. In nucleotides, the CDR3 is TGCGCCAGCAGCCGGGGACAGGTACCTTACGAGCAGTACTTC.

This chain connects TRBV7-3 to TRBJ2-1, with a weak D call TRBD1 (6 bases). This CDR3 is built from 15 residues. V lost 5 bases to trimming and J lost 6 bases, with 17 bases between them. Per germline, CDR1 SGHTA and CDR2 FQGTGA. The CDR3 DNA reads as TGTGCCAGCAGCCCATCGGGACAAGAGGGCAATGAGCAGTTCTTC. Amino acids: CASSPSGQEGNEQFF.

The chain uses TRBV3-1 (or the pseudogene TRBV3-2) and TRBJ1-2; D is unclear. This CDR3 comprises 14 residues. Trimming removed 0 bases from V and 2 bases from J, with 7 bases in between. The V gene's germline CDR1 is LGHDT and CDR2 YNNKEL (reference sequence). The CDR3 reads CASSQEVGNYGYTF. The DNA for the CDR3 is TGTGCCAGCAGCCAAGAGGTCGGGAACTATGGCTACACCTTC.

The chain joins TRBV5-1 to TRBJ2-7, with D possibly TRBD2 on 6 matching bases. Trimming stripped 6 bases from V and 5 bases from J, with 15 bases between. From germline, CDR1 is SGHRS and CDR2 YFSETQ. The CDR3 length is 13 residues. DNA for the CDR3: TGCGCCAGCACAAGGGGCGGAGGGGACGAGCAGTACTTC. The encoded protein is CASTRGGGDEQYF.

This clone was counted between two and nine times. The CDR3 reads CAGGQGNQNYGYTF. In DNA, the CDR3 is TGTGCCGGGGGACAGGGAAATCAAAACTATGGCTACACCTTC. The chain links TRBV30 to TRBJ1-2, with 9 nucleotides matching TRBD1. CDR1 is GTSNPN, CDR2 SVGIG, per germline (reference sequence). V lost 8 bases to trimming and J lost 2 bases; unmatched junction nucleotides: 9. The CDR3 is made up of 14 amino acids.

The chain combines TRBV15 with TRBJ2-7; TRBD2 might be the D (5 bases). The CDR3 covers 16 residues. Germline values: CDR1 LNHNV, CDR2 YYDKDF (reference sequence). Deletions cut 0 bases from V and 2 bases from J, with 14 bases between. The CDR3 DNA follows: TGTGCCACCAGCAGAGATATGGGCACGGGAACCTACGAGCAGTACTTC. The encoded protein is CATSRDMGTGTYEQYF. The variable domain in full, completed from reference TRBV15 and TRBJ2-7, reads DAMVIQNPRYQVTQFGKPVTLSCSQTLNHNVMYWYQQKSSQAPKLLFHYYDKDFNNEADTPDNFQSRRPNTSFCFLDIRSPGLGDTAMYLCATSRDMGTGTYEQYFGPGTRLTVT.

The rearrangement joins TRBV6-5 to TRBJ1-2; 7 bases line up with TRBD1. V shed 6 bases and J 2 bases; nucleotides not matched to a gene: 9. This CDR3 contains 15 residues. Germline CDR1 is MNHEY and CDR2 is SVGAGI. The CDR3 protein is CASRPDRDPNYGYTF. CDR3 bases: TGTGCCAGCAGACCAGACAGGGACCCGAACTATGGCTACACCTTC.

The V call is TRBV4-1, the J call TRBJ2-2; D is uncertain. V was trimmed by 2 bases and J by 6 bases, leaving 13 bases between them. The germline CDR1 and CDR2 sequences are MGHRA and YSYEKL. The CDR3 has 15 residues. The CDR3 loop is CASSQNPPSAGELFF. CDR3 DNA: TGCGCCAGCAGCCAAAATCCTCCCTCGGCCGGGGAGCTGTTTTTT.

CDR3 DNA: TGTGCCAGCACCGAAGGCCTAAAGTCCTACAATGAGCAGTTCTTC. The encoded protein is CASTEGLKSYNEQFF. The chain has TRBV2 and TRBJ2-1; D gene ambiguous. V lost 7 bases and J 1 base, leaving 14 bases between the germline ends. The length of the CDR3 is 15 residues. The germline CDR1 and CDR2 sequences are SNHLY and FYNNEI.

This sequence joins TRBV28 and TRBJ1-3; D remains unclear. The CDR3 is made up of 12 amino acids. V was shortened by 7 bases and J by 2 bases, with 6 bases between the two germline ends. The germline gives CDR1 MDHEN, CDR2 SYDVKM. The CDR3 DNA sequence: TGTGCCAGCATATCCCCTGGAAACACCATATATTTT. Translating gives CASISPGNTIYF.

This chain uses TRBV2 with TRBJ2-2, with D possibly matching TRBD1 (6 bases). CDR3 length: 12 residues. Trimming removed 7 bases from V and 6 bases from J, with 9 bases in between. The germline gives CDR1 SNHLY, CDR2 FYNNEI. The CDR3 nucleotides are TGTGCCAGCACCCAGGGGCCCGGGGAGCTGTTTTTT. Amino acid sequence: CASTQGPGELFF.

The chain uses TRBV9 and TRBJ1-6; 8 bases agree with TRBD1. Germline V CDR1 and CDR2: SGDLS, YYNGEE. Unmatched junction bases numbered 5, after V lost 4 bases and J lost 8 bases. CDR3 size: 14 residues. CDR3 DNA sequence: TGTGCCAGCAGCCCTGGACAGGGCGATTCACCCCTCCACTTT. As protein: CASSPGQGDSPLHF.

The V gene is TRBV2, the J gene TRBJ1-2; D possibly corresponds to TRBD1 (5 bases). Germline V gene lookup returns CDR1 SNHLY and CDR2 FYNNEI. V lost 9 bases and J lost 6, with 20 bases in between. This CDR3 is 14 amino acids long. Written as DNA, the CDR3 is TGTGCCAGAAAAATTACCGGGACTGATAATGGCTACACCTTC. It encodes CARKITGTDNGYTF.

V is TRBV11-2 and J is TRBJ2-1; D is possibly TRBD2 (5 bases). V lost 5 bases to trimming and J lost 6 bases, with 8 bases between them. CDR1 is SGHAT, CDR2 FQNNGV, per germline. This CDR3 has 12 residues. The CDR3 coding sequence is TGTGCCAGCAGCCTGGACTCCAATGAGCAGTTCTTC. Protein sequence: CASSLDSNEQFF.

J is TRBJ2-1 and V is TRBV24-1; D is perhaps TRBD2 (6 bases). The CDR3 sequence is 15 residues long. V was shortened by 7 bases and J by 1 base, with 13 bases between the two germline ends. Germline assignment: CDR1 KGHDR and CDR2 SFDVKD. In DNA form, the CDR3 reads TGTGCCACCAGCCCGGGACTCGAGTCCTACAATGAGCAGTTCTTC. Protein product: CATSPGLESYNEQFF.

The sample holds a few counts of this clone. This rearrangement joins TRBV12-5 to TRBJ2-2, with D hard to call. Germline lookup yields CDR1 LGHNT and CDR2 FRNRAP. Trimming left V 2 bases short and J 2 bases short, with 3 bases between. This CDR3 contains 13 residues. The CDR3: CASGLSNTGELFF. The CDR3 region has the DNA TGTGCTAGTGGTTTGAGCAACACCGGGGAGCTGTTTTTT.

The chain joins TRBV7-3 to TRBJ2-2, with D possibly TRBD2 on 6 matching bases. The CDR3 totals 15 residues. Trimming pared 2 bases from V and 5 bases from J, leaving 12 bases between. Germline CDR1 SGHTA, CDR2 FQGTGA. The CDR3 region has the DNA TGTGCCAGCAGCTTATTTGGGGGGAAGACCGGGGAGCTGTTTTTT. This sequence encodes CASSLFGGKTGELFF.

This clone was seen a handful of times. The rearrangement joins TRBV28 to TRBJ2-2; possibly TRBD1 or TRBD2 for D (5 bases each). V shed 9 bases and J shed 4 bases, with 12 bases lying between them. The CDR3 is 13 amino acids. From germline, CDR1 is MDHEN and CDR2 SYDVKM. This CDR3 is CASGGGGTGELFF. CDR3 in DNA: TGTGCCAGTGGGGGTGGGGGCACCGGGGAGCTGTTTTTT.

The rearrangement uses TRBV19 and TRBJ1-1, with D maybe TRBD1 (6 bases). Germline lookup yields CDR1 LNHDA and CDR2 SQIVND (reference sequence). V dropped 5 bases and J dropped 0 bases, with 13 bases sitting between them. This CDR3 is 15 amino acids long. CDR3 coding DNA: TGTGCCAGTAGTGGACAACAGGGTATGAACACTGAAGCTTTCTTT. Translating it yields CASSGQQGMNTEAFF.

The rearrangement links TRBV5-1 to TRBJ1-2; D gene uncertain. The CDR3 is 12 residues long. V lost 0 bases, J lost 7 bases, and 7 bases lay in between. Germline CDR1 SGHRS, CDR2 YFSETQ. CDR3 sequence reads: CASSLVGIGYTF. CDR3 nucleotides: TGCGCCAGCAGCTTGGTAGGGATTGGCTACACCTTC.

The chain recombines TRBV28 with TRBJ1-5; D remains unclear. The germline CDR1 and CDR2 sequences are MDHEN and SYDVKM. V gave up 7 bases and J gave up 0 bases, with 7 bases separating them. CDR3 length: 13 residues. In nucleotides, the CDR3 is TGTGCCAGCACCCAAATTAGCAATCAGCCCCAGCATTTT. It specifies CASTQISNQPQHF.

The rearrangement joins TRBV5-1 to TRBJ2-7; 8 bases are shared with TRBD1. The CDR3 covers 13 residues. J was trimmed by 6 bases and V by 4 bases; bases with no gene match: 6. Germline V gene lookup returns CDR1 SGHRS and CDR2 YFSETQ. This CDR3 reads CASSPGQGLEQYF. The CDR3 DNA reads TGCGCCAGCAGCCCCGGACAGGGTCTCGAGCAGTACTTC.

This chain joins TRBV19 and TRBJ1-3; 7 bases match TRBD1. The CDR3 runs to 16 residues. Germline CDR1 is LNHDA and CDR2 is SQIVND (reference sequence). V lost 4 bases to trimming and J lost 0 bases; unmatched junction nucleotides: 6. For the CDR3, the DNA is TGTGCCAGTAGTAAAGGGACAGTTCTCTCTGGAAACACCATATATTTT. This gives the protein CASSKGTVLSGNTIYF. Complete variable domain (other parts from reference TRBV19 and TRBJ1-3): DGGITQSPKYLFRKEGQNVTLSCEQNLNHDAMYWYRQDPGQGLRLIYYSQIVNDFQKGDIAEGYSVSREKKESFPLTVTSAQKNPTAFYLCASSKGTVLSGNTIYFGEGSWLTVV.